One T cell receptor (beta chain) is described in this entry. PCR primers comprised 60 Vbeta and 13 Jbeta primers. Assay used: immunoSEQ multiplex PCR; TCRdb lists only in-frame clones, some missing. The table includes around 150,000 clones, approximately 71% detected once. These data are taken from a study of cytomegalovirus exposure and HLA in healthy donors. Study summary: Unique TCRs numbering approximately 80 million, obtained from HLA-typed donors, made up an early data release.

The V end lost 4 bases, the J end lost 5 bases, and 12 bases lay between the germline ends. This CDR3 is 13 amino acids long. Germline V gene sequence: CDR1 SGHRS, CDR2 YFSETQ. This TCR came from a man in his late teens or twenties in good health and CMV-seropositive. This chain links TRBV5-1 with TRBJ1-2; D gene unclear. Sequenced sample: PBMCs. Here the CDR3 reads CASSQSLDYGYTF. As DNA, the CDR3 is TGCGCCAGCAGCCAGAGCCTAGATTATGGCTACACCTTC. Full variable domain (rest looked up from reference TRBV5-1 and TRBJ1-2): KAGVTQTPRYLIKTRGQQVTLSCSPISGHRSVSWYQQTPGQGLQFLFEYFSETQRNKGNFPGRFSGRQFSNSRSEMNVSTLELGDSALYLCASSQSLDYGYTFGSGTRLTVV.